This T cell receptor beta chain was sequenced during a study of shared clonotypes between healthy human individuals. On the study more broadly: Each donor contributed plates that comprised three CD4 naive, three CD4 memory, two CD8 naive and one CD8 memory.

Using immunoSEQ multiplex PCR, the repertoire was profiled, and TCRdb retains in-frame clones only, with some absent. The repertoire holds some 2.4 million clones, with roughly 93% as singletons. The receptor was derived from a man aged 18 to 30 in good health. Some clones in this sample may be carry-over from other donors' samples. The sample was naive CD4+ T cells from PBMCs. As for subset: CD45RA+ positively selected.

CDR3 loop: CASPRDSYEQYF. Here the CDR3 DNA reads TGTGCCAGCCCCAGAGACTCCTACGAGCAGTACTTC. The chain links TRBV9 to TRBJ2-7; D remains ambiguous. The V end lost 7 bases, the J end lost 0 bases, and 8 bases lay between the germline ends. Germline CDR1 reads SGDLS; CDR2 reads YYNGEE. The CDR3 is made up of 12 amino acids.